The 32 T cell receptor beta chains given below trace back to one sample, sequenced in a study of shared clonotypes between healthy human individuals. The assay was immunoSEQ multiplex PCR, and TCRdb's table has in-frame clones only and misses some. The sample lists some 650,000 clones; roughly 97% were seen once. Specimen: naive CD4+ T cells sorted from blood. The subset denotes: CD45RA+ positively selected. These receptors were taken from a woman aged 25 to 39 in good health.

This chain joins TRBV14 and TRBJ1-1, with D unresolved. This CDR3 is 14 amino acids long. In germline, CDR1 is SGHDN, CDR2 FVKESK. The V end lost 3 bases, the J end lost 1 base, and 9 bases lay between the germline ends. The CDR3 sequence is CASSQGSWNTEAFF. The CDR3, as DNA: TGTGCCAGCAGCCAGGGGAGCTGGAACACTGAAGCTTTCTTT.

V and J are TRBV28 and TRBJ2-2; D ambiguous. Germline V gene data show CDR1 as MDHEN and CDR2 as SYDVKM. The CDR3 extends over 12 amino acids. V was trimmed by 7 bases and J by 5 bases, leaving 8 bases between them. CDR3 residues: CASTALTGELFF. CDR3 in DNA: TGTGCCAGCACCGCTTTGACCGGGGAGCTGTTTTTT.

The CDR3 coding sequence is TGTGCCAGCAGCGCGACCCCCTTACCGGGACTAGCGATGCAAGAGACCCAGTACTTC. As protein: CASSATPLPGLAMQETQYF. The chain links TRBV9 to TRBJ2-5; 10 bases agree with TRBD2. J was trimmed by 2 bases and V by 3 bases; bases with no gene match: 16. Germline CDR1 reads SGDLS; CDR2 reads YYNGEE. CDR3 size: 19 residues.

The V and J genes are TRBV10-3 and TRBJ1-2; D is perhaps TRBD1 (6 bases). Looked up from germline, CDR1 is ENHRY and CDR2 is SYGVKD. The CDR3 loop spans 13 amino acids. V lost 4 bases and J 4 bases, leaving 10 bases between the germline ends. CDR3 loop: CAISAGAAYGYTF. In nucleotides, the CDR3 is TGTGCCATCAGTGCGGGGGCGGCCTATGGCTACACCTTC.

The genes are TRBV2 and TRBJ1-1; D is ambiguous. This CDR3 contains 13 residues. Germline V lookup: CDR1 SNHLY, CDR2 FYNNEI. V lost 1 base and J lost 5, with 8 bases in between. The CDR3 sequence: CASSEVAVTEAFF. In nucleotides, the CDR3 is TGTGCCAGCAGTGAAGTAGCCGTAACTGAAGCTTTCTTT.

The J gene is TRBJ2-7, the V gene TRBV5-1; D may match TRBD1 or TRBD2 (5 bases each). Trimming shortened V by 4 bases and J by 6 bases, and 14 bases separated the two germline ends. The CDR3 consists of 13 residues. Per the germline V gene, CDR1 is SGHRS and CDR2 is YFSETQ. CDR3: CASSTRDGSEQYF. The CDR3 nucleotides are TGCGCCAGCAGCACCCGGGACGGGTCCGAGCAGTACTTC.

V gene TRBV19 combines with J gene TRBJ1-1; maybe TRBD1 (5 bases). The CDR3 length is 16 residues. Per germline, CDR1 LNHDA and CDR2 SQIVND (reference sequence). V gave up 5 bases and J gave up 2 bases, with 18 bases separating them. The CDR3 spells CASSEGPRSFNTEAFF. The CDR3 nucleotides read TGTGCCAGTAGTGAGGGGCCGAGGAGCTTTAACACTGAAGCTTTCTTT. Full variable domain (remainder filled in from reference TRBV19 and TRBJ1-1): DGGITQSPKYLFRKEGQNVTLSCEQNLNHDAMYWYRQDPGQGLRLIYYSQIVNDFQKGDIAEGYSVSREKKESFPLTVTSAQKNPTAFYLCASSEGPRSFNTEAFFGQGTRLTVV.

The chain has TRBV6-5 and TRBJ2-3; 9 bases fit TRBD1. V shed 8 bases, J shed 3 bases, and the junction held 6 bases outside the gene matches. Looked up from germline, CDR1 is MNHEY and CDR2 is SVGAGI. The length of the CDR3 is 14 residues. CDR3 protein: CASVVGQGTDTQYF. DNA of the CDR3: TGTGCCAGCGTTGTGGGACAGGGTACAGATACGCAGTATTTT.

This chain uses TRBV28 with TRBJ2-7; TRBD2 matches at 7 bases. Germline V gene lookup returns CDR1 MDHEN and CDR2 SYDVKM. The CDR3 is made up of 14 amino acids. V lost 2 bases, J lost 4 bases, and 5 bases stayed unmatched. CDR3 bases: TGTGCCAGCAGTTTACCTAGCGGCAAATACGAGCAGTACTTC. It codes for CASSLPSGKYEQYF.

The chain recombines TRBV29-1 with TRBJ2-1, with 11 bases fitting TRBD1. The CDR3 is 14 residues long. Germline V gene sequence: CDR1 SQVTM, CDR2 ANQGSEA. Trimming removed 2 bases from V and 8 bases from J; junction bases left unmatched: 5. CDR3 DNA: TGCAGCGTTGAACTCGGGACAGGGGGGGATGAGCAGTTCTTC. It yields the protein CSVELGTGGDEQFF.

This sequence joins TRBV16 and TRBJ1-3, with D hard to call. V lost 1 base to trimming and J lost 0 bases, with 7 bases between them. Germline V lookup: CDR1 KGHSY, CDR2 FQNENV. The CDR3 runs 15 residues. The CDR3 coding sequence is TGTGCCAGCAGCCAATTTGCGAGCTCTGGAAACACCATATATTTT. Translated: CASSQFASSGNTIYF.

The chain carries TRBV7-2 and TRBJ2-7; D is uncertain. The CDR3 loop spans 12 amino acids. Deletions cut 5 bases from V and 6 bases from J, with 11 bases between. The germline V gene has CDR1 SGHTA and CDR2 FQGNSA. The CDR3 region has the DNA TGTGCCAGCAGCCCTCCTGGGCGCGAGCAGTACTTC. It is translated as CASSPPGREQYF.

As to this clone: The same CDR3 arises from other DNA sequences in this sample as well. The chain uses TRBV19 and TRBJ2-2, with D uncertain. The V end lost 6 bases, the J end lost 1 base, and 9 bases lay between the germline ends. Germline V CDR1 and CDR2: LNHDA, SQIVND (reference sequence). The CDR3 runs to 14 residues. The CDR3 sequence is CASSRTGNTGELFF. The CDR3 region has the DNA TGTGCCAGTAGCAGAACGGGGAACACCGGGGAGCTGTTTTTT.

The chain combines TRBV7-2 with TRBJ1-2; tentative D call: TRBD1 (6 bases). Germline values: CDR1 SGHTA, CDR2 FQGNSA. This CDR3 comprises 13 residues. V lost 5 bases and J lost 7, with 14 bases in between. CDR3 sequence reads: CASSKPGQSGYTF. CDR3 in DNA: TGTGCCAGCAGCAAGCCGGGACAAAGTGGCTACACCTTC.

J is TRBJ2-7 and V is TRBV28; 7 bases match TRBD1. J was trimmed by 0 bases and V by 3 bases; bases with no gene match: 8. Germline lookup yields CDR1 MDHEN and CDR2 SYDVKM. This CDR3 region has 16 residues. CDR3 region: CASSFRVGDSSYEQYF. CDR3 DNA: TGTGCCAGCAGTTTTCGTGTTGGGGACAGCTCCTACGAGCAGTACTTC.

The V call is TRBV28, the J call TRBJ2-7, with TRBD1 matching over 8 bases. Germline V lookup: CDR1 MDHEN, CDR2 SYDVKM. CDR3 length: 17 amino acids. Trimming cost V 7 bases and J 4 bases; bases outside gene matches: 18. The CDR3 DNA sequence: TGTGCCAGCACCCCCCCACTCCCCGGACAGGGACCTTACGAGCAGTACTTC. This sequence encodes CASTPPLPGQGPYEQYF. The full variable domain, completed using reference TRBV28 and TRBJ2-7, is DVKVTQSSRYLVKRTGEKVFLECVQDMDHENMFWYRQDPGLGLRLIYFSYDVKMKEKGDIPEGYSVSREKKERFSLILESASTNQTSMYLCASTPPLPGQGPYEQYFGPGTRLTVT.

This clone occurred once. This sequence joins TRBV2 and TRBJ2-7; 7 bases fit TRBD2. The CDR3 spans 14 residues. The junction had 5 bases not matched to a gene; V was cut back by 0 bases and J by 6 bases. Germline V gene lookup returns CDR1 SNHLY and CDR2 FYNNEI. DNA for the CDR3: TGTGCCAGCAGTGAAGCTAGCGGGCTCCCCGAGCAGTACTTC. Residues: CASSEASGLPEQYF.

The CDR3 loop reads CASSRDRQPQHF. CDR3 coding DNA: TGTGCCAGCAGCCGGGACCGCCAGCCCCAGCATTTT. The chain combines TRBV7-2 with TRBJ1-5; possible D gene TRBD1, 5 bases. The germline V and J ends were trimmed by 5 bases and 7 bases, with 9 bases remaining between them. Germline assignment: CDR1 SGHTA and CDR2 FQGNSA. CDR3 length equals 12 residues.

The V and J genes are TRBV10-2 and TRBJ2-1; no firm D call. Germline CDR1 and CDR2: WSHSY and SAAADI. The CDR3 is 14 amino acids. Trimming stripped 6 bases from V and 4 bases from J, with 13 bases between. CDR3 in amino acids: CASSPGYGYNEQFF. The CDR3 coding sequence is TGCGCCAGCAGCCCCGGGTACGGATACAATGAGCAGTTCTTC.

The CDR3 loop reads CASSVLGTGWNTGELFF. CDR3 nucleotide sequence: TGTGCCAGCAGCGTTTTGGGGACAGGCTGGAACACCGGGGAGCTGTTTTTT. This chain links TRBV9 with TRBJ2-2; 8 bases fit TRBD1. The CDR3 totals 17 residues. J was trimmed by 1 base and V by 2 bases; bases with no gene match: 7. Germline-derived CDR1 and CDR2 are SGDLS and YYNGEE.

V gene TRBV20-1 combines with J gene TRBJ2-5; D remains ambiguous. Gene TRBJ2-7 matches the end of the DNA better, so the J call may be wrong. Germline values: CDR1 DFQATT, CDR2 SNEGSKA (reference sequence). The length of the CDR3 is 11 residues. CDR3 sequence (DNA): TGCAGTGCTAGTTCGGCACGCGAGCAGTACTTC. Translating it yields CSASSAREQYF.

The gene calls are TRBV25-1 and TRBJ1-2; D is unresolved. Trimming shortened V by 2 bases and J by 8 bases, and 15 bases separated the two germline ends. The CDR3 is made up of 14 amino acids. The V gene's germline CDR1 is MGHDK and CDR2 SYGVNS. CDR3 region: CASSEPSSGGGYTF. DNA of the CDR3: TGTGCCAGCAGTGAACCTTCCTCTGGCGGCGGCTACACCTTC.

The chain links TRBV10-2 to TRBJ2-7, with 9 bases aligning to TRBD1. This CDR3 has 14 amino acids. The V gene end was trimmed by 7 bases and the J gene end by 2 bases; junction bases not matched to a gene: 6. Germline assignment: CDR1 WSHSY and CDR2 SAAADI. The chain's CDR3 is CASNRGQGPYEQYF. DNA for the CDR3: TGCGCCAGCAATAGGGGACAGGGTCCCTACGAGCAGTACTTC.

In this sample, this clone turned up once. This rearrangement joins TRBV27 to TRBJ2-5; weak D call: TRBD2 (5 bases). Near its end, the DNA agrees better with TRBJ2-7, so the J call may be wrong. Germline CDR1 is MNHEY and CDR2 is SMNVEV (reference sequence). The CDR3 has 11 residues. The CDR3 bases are TGTGCCAGCAGTGGGAGCTACGAGCAGTACTTC. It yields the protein CASSGSYEQYF.

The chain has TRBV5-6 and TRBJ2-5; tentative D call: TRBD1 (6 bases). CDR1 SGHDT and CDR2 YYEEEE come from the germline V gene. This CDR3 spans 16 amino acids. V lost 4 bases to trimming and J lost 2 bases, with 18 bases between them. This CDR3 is CASSSKTGSVQETQYF. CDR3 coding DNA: TGTGCCAGCAGCAGTAAAACAGGGTCGGTTCAAGAGACCCAGTACTTC.

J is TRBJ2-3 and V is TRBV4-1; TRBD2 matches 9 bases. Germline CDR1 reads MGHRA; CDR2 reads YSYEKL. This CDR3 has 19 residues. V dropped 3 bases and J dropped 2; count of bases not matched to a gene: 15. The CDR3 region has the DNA TGCGCCAGCAGCCAGGATCCGGGACTAGCCGATCTTTACACAGATACGCAGTATTTT. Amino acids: CASSQDPGLADLYTDTQYF.

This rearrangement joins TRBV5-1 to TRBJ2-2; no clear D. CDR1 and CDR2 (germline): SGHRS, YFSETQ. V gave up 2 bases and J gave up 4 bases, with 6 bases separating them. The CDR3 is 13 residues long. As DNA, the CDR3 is TGCGCCAGCAGCTTATATGGCACCGGGGAGCTGTTTTTT. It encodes CASSLYGTGELFF.

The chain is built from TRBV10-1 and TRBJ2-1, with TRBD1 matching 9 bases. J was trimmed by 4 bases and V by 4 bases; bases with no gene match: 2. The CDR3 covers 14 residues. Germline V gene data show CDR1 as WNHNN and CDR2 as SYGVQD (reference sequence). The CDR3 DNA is TGCGCCAGCAGTGCCGGACAGGGGTACAATGAGCAGTTCTTC. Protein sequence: CASSAGQGYNEQFF.

The CDR3 spells CASSLIAGALNEQFF. DNA of the CDR3: TGTGCCAGCAGCCTCATAGCGGGAGCCTTGAATGAGCAGTTCTTC. The chain has TRBV11-2 and TRBJ2-1; TRBD2 aligns across 9 bases. J lost 7 bases, V lost 5 bases, and 9 bases had no gene match. Germline assignment: CDR1 SGHAT and CDR2 FQNNGV. This CDR3 spans 15 amino acids.

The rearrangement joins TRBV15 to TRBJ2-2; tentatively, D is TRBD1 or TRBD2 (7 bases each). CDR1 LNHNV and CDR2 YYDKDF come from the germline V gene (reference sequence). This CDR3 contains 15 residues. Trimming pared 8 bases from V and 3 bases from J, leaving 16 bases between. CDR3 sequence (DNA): TGTGCCACCCGCCCAGGGGGAGGGGACACCGGGGAGCTGTTTTTT. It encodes CATRPGGGDTGELFF. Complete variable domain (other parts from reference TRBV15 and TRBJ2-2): DAMVIQNPRYQVTQFGKPVTLSCSQTLNHNVMYWYQQKSSQAPKLLFHYYDKDFNNEADTPDNFQSRRPNTSFCFLDIRSPGLGDTAMYLCATRPGGGDTGELFFGEGSRLTVL.

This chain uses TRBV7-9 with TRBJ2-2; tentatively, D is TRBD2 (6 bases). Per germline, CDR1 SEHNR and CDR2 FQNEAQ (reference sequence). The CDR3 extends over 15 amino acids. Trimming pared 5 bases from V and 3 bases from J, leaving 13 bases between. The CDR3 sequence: CASSLTSRDTGELFF. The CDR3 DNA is TGTGCCAGCAGCCTGACTAGTAGAGACACCGGGGAGCTGTTTTTT. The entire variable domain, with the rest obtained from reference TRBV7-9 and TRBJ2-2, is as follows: DTGVSQNPRHKITKRGQNVTFRCDPISEHNRLYWYRQTLGQGPEFLTYFQNEAQLEKSRLLSDRFSAERPKGSFSTLEIQRTEQGDSAMYLCASSLTSRDTGELFFGEGSRLTVL.

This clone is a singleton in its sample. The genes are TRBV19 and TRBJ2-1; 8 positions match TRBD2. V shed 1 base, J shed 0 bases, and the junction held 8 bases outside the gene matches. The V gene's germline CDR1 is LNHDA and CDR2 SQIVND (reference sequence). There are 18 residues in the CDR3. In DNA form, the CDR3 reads TGTGCCAGTAGTATAGGTAGCGGGACTCCGAGCTCCTACAATGAGCAGTTCTTC. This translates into CASSIGSGTPSSYNEQFF.